This TCR beta chain was sequenced in a study of cytomegalovirus exposure and HLA in healthy donors. Study overall: An analysis done earlier identified 117 million unique TCR beta sequences from about 179 million T cells. Findings and limits, study-wide: The availability of immune exposure information extended only to CMV serostatus.

In the PCR, 60 Vbeta and 13 Jbeta primers were used. Here immunoSEQ multiplex PCR was the method, and the copy in TCRdb shows in-frame clones only, minus some. Among 150,000 or so clones, 81% were seen once, and the ten largest hold 4.9%. This CDR3 spans 14 amino acids. Germline trimming cut 5 bases from V and 3 bases from J; bases unmatched to any gene: 2. Germline V gives CDR1 SGHRS, CDR2 YFSETQ. About this clone: Antigen unknown. Other DNA sequences in this sample translate to the same CDR3.

The sequenced sample was PBMCs. The origin of this receptor is a woman younger than 35 in good health and CMV-seropositive. The chain combines TRBV5-1 with TRBJ2-3, with TRBD2 identical over 11 bases. The CDR3 loop reads CASSTSGGTDTQYF. The CDR3 DNA sequence: TGCGCCAGCAGTACTAGCGGGGGAACAGATACGCAGTATTTT. The full variable domain, its missing parts supplied by reference TRBV5-1 and TRBJ2-3, is KAGVTQTPRYLIKTRGQQVTLSCSPISGHRSVSWYQQTPGQGLQFLFEYFSETQRNKGNFPGRFSGRQFSNSRSEMNVSTLELGDSALYLCASSTSGGTDTQYFGPGTRLTVL.